These T cell receptor beta chains were read from a single sample in a study of patients and donors after allogeneic stem cell transplantation. In TCRdb, the RT-PCR reads were re-called with MiXCR into one record per CDR3 protein. In the table there are approximately 200,000 distinct CDR3 sequences, about 37% of which are singletons. Sequencing used blood, either unsorted or a sorted T cell fraction (not recorded which). These TCRs come from a human donor who was either an allogeneic HSCT recipient or a stem cell or donor lymphocyte infusion donor (not recorded which). It is not recorded whose cells these are; they may come from a transplant donor. CDR3s include the opening cysteine and the closing phenylalanine or tryptophan. Fields, in order: D gene, J gene, clone size, V gene, CDR3 protein, CDR3 DNA. The D gene is left open where the match is weak. Size is omitted from some rows. Given values are once, few, many or a class for expanded clones.

d_gene: TRBD1; j_gene: TRBJ1-3; abundance: few; v_gene: TRBV29-1; CDR3aa: CSVGTDSGNTIYF; CDR3nt: TGCAGCGTCGGGACAGACTCTGGAAACACCATATATTTT
d_gene: TRBD1; j_gene: TRBJ2-7; abundance: .; v_gene: TRBV2; CDR3aa: CASSDPGQAYEQYF; CDR3nt: TGTGCCAGCAGCGATCCGGGACAGGCCTACGAGCAGTACTTC
d_gene: .; j_gene: TRBJ1-1; abundance: few; v_gene: TRBV29-1; CDR3aa: CSVGRQLNTEAFF; CDR3nt: TGCAGCGTTGGGAGACAGTTGAACACTGAAGCTTTCTTT
d_gene: .; j_gene: TRBJ2-4; abundance: few; v_gene: TRBV20-1; CDR3aa: CSAKGQLVDKNIQYF; CDR3nt: TGCAGTGCTAAAGGGCAGCTCGTCGACAAAAACATTCAGTACTTC
d_gene: .; j_gene: TRBJ1-4; abundance: few; v_gene: TRBV15; CDR3aa: CATSRDPRVEKLFF; CDR3nt: TGTGCCACCAGCAGAGATCCCAGGGTTGAAAAACTGTTTTTT
d_gene: .; j_gene: TRBJ1-2; abundance: .; v_gene: TRBV28; CDR3aa: CASSWGRVGPNFNYGYTF; CDR3nt: TGTGCCAGCAGTTGGGGGCGAGTGGGACCGAACTTCAACTATGGCTACACCTTC
d_gene: .; j_gene: TRBJ2-2; abundance: .; v_gene: TRBV3-1; CDR3aa: CASSPPAGSITGELFF; CDR3nt: TGTGCCAGCAGCCCACCCGCGGGTTCAATCACCGGGGAGCTGTTTTTT
d_gene: TRBD2; j_gene: TRBJ2-1; abundance: few; v_gene: TRBV9; CDR3aa: CASSVASPGSGGRQFF; CDR3nt: TGTGCCAGCAGCGTAGCTTCCCCGGGTAGCGGGGGAAGGCAGTTCTTC
d_gene: .; j_gene: TRBJ2-6; abundance: .; v_gene: TRBV7-3; CDR3aa: CASSSAPIGSGANVLTF; CDR3nt: TGTGCCAGCAGCTCCGCACCCATTGGGTCAGGGGCCAACGTCCTGACTTTC
d_gene: .; j_gene: TRBJ1-1; abundance: .; v_gene: TRBV30; CDR3aa: CAWSKLKLNTEAFF; CDR3nt: TGTGCCTGGAGTAAACTCAAGCTGAACACTGAAGCTTTCTTT
d_gene: .; j_gene: TRBJ2-1; abundance: .; v_gene: TRBV18; CDR3aa: CASSRANEQFF; CDR3nt: TGTGCCAGCTCACGGGCCAATGAGCAGTTCTTC
d_gene: .; j_gene: TRBJ1-5; abundance: few; v_gene: TRBV20-1; CDR3aa: CSASPTGHQPQHF; CDR3nt: TGCAGTGCTAGCCCGACTGGGCATCAGCCCCAGCATTTT